This T cell receptor (beta chain) was retrieved from a study of blood T cells in healthy people across ages. Study-wide findings and caveats: With donor CMV status unknown, expanded clonotype changes were possibly confounded. Higher naive T cell percentage went strongly together with higher TCR beta diversity. PBMC samples, being unsorted, prevented any conclusive comparison of naive and antigen-experienced cells.

Through a sample-barcoded 5' primer and a J-beta primer mix, a second PCR was run for roughly 6 to 11 cycles. From the 5' RACE reads, TCRdb called clonotypes with MiXCR, one entry per CDR3 protein. The table lists some 1.5 million distinct CDR3 sequences, about 45% of them singletons, with approximately 4% in the top ten. Each donor gave roughly 9.1 milliliters of peripheral blood. This clonotype was found a few times. The antigen is unknown. The germline gene is not matched at one end of the junction; a read error may be the cause. The sample was blood. The source is a woman between 18 and 29 years old in good health.

The CDR3 DNA reads as TGTGCCAGCGGCCAAGGACTTCTGGACGAGCAGTACTTC. Translation: CASGQGLLDEQYF. V usage is TRBV4-2 and J usage is TRBJ2-7; TRBD2 is a possible D gene (5 bases). This CDR3 has 13 amino acids. The germline gives CDR1 LGHNA, CDR2 YNFKEQ.